Listed here are 31 T cell receptor beta chains from one sample, sequenced in a study of shared clonotypes between healthy human individuals. The naive CD8 population came from CD45RO-negative cells selected for CCR7, without terminally differentiated effector memory CD45RA+ cells. The assay was immunoSEQ multiplex PCR, and TCRdb's table has in-frame clones only and misses some. The table records about 680,000 clones, about 90% of them present only once. The specimen was naive CD8+ T cells sorted from blood. The source of these receptors is a man aged 30 to 45 in good health.

The V gene is TRBV7-2, the J gene TRBJ2-7, with D tentatively TRBD1 (6 bases). Trimming removed 8 bases at V and 3 bases at J, with 8 bases between. Germline CDR1 reads SGHTA; CDR2 reads FQGNSA. The CDR3 sequence is 11 residues long. This chain's CDR3 is CASGRGYEQYF. The CDR3 region has the DNA TGTGCCAGCGGCAGGGGCTACGAGCAGTACTTC.

The rearrangement links TRBV4-3 to TRBJ2-7; the D is unclear. Germline V gene lookup returns CDR1 LGHNA and CDR2 YSLEER. This CDR3 spans 13 amino acids. V was pared by 0 bases and J by 4 bases, with 7 bases between. CDR3 in DNA: TGCGCCAGCAGCCAAGATCAAACTTACGAGCAGTACTTC. Translation gives CASSQDQTYEQYF.

The gene calls are TRBV7-2 and TRBJ2-1, with D unresolved. Germline loops: CDR1 SGHTA, CDR2 FQGNSA. Trimming stripped 0 bases from V and 7 bases from J, with 10 bases between. This CDR3 spans 14 amino acids. CDR3 sequence reads: CASSLALRINEQFF. The CDR3 DNA follows: TGTGCCAGCAGCTTAGCGCTAAGGATTAATGAGCAGTTCTTC.

The chain combines TRBV11-2 with TRBJ2-3, with 10 nucleotides matching TRBD2. The CDR3 is 18 residues long. The germline CDR1 and CDR2 sequences are SGHAT and FQNNGV. With 4 bases clipped from V and 2 bases from J, the junction kept 12 bases outside the gene matches. In nucleotides, the CDR3 is TGTGCCAGCAGCTCTGATCACATAGCGGGAGGATTCACAGATACGCAGTATTTT. This codes for CASSSDHIAGGFTDTQYF.

V gene TRBV28 combines with J gene TRBJ2-3; unclear D gene. V was cut by 3 bases and J by 3 bases, with 13 bases left in between. The CDR3 contains 15 residues. CDR1 MDHEN and CDR2 SYDVKM come from the germline V gene. This chain's CDR3 is CASSFTTDVTDTQYF. CDR3 coding DNA: TGTGCCAGCAGTTTCACCACGGACGTTACAGATACGCAGTATTTT.

The gene calls are TRBV7-2 and TRBJ2-7; tentative D call: TRBD2 (5 bases). V shed 0 bases and J shed 3 bases, with 21 bases lying between them. CDR3 length equals 18 residues. From germline, CDR1 is SGHTA and CDR2 FQGNSA. The CDR3 bases are TGTGCCAGCAGCTTAGCTTCTTTTGGAGGAAGCCCGAACTACGAGCAGTACTTC. Translated, it gives CASSLASFGGSPNYEQYF.

With regard to this clone: A much bigger clone sits one base away, suggesting this may be a read error. In the same sample, other DNA sequences code for this CDR3. The chain employs TRBV27 and TRBJ2-1; no firm D call. This CDR3 has 11 residues. Germline lookup yields CDR1 MNHEY and CDR2 SMNVEV (reference sequence). Trimming removed 5 bases from V and 4 bases from J, with 3 bases in between. CDR3 sequence reads: CASSTYNEQFF. CDR3 bases: TGTGCCAGCAGTACGTACAATGAGCAGTTCTTC.

The chain recombines TRBV7-6 with TRBJ2-7, with a tentative D call TRBD2 (6 bases). Germline lookup yields CDR1 SGHVS and CDR2 FNYEAQ. V was trimmed by 5 bases and J by 2 bases, leaving 10 bases between them. This CDR3 has 13 amino acids. The CDR3 loop is CASSPRLAYEQYF. Written as DNA, the CDR3 is TGTGCCAGCAGCCCCCGACTAGCCTACGAGCAGTACTTC.

The CDR3 spells CASIEGSYNEQFF. In DNA, the CDR3 is TGTGCCAGTATCGAGGGCTCCTACAATGAGCAGTTCTTC. The chain has TRBV2 and TRBJ2-1; D is perhaps TRBD2 (5 bases). CDR3 length equals 13 residues. The V and J ends lost 9 bases and 0 bases respectively, with 9 bases between them. The V gene's germline CDR1 is SNHLY and CDR2 FYNNEI.

V usage is TRBV14 and J usage is TRBJ2-7, with 8 bases fitting TRBD1. Germline V lookup: CDR1 SGHDN, CDR2 FVKESK. The CDR3 is 14 residues long. Trimming removed 4 bases from V and 6 bases from J; junction bases left unmatched: 8. Here the CDR3 reads CASSLIGQGVEQYF. The CDR3 bases are TGTGCCAGCAGCCTAATCGGACAGGGAGTCGAGCAGTACTTC.

The chain couples TRBV6-5 to TRBJ2-1; TRBD2 is a possible D gene (5 bases). Deletions cut 5 bases from V and 5 bases from J, with 13 bases between. The CDR3 covers 14 residues. In germline, CDR1 is MNHEY, CDR2 SVGAGI. CDR3 in amino acids: CASSHPTSNNEQFF. The DNA of the CDR3 is TGTGCCAGCAGTCACCCCACTAGTAACAATGAGCAGTTCTTC.

This clone was observed a single time. This chain connects TRBV28 to TRBJ2-7; 9 bases match TRBD2. The V gene's germline CDR1 is MDHEN and CDR2 SYDVKM. The V segment lost 3 bases and the J segment 4 bases; nucleotides outside the gene matches: 7. The CDR3 is 15 amino acids. In nucleotides, the CDR3 is TGTGCCAGCAGTTTCCTAGCGGGATCTAAATACGAGCAGTACTTC. Its translation is CASSFLAGSKYEQYF.

This clone was picked up one time. V and J are TRBV2 and TRBJ2-7; D possibly corresponds to TRBD1 (6 bases). V was cut by 4 bases and J by 0 bases, with 10 bases left in between. Per germline, CDR1 SNHLY and CDR2 FYNNEI. The CDR3 contains 14 residues. The CDR3 loop reads CASSGGHFSYEQYF. The CDR3 DNA sequence: TGTGCCAGCAGTGGGGGACATTTCTCCTACGAGCAGTACTTC.

The chain has TRBV5-4 and TRBJ1-1, with D maybe TRBD1 (5 bases). The CDR3 runs to 12 residues. V lost 2 bases and J 7 bases, leaving 9 bases between the germline ends. The germline gives CDR1 SGHNT, CDR2 YYREEE (reference sequence). The CDR3 region has the DNA TGTGCCAGCAGCTTTTGGGGGGATGAAGCTTTCTTT. Translated: CASSFWGDEAFF. Full variable domain (rest looked up from reference TRBV5-4 and TRBJ1-1): ETGVTQSPTHLIKTRGQQVTLRCSSQSGHNTVSWYQQALGQGPQFIFQYYREEENGRGNFPPRFSGLQFPNYSSELNVNALELDDSALYLCASSFWGDEAFFGQGTRLTVV.

This chain links TRBV5-1 with TRBJ2-7; 7 bases map to TRBD1. The CDR3 length is 15 residues. Germline-derived CDR1 and CDR2 are SGHRS and YFSETQ. V lost 2 bases and J lost 2; bases outside the gene matches: 7. In nucleotides, the CDR3 is TGCGCCAGCAGCTTAGGACAGGCCCTCCCCTACGAGCAGTACTTC. It translates to CASSLGQALPYEQYF.

The J gene is TRBJ2-3, the V gene TRBV10-1, with no clear D. Trimming shortened V by 4 bases and J by 2 bases, and 7 bases separated the two germline ends. The CDR3 runs 13 residues. Germline V gene sequence: CDR1 WNHNN, CDR2 SYGVQD (reference sequence). The CDR3 sequence: CASSVLYTDTQYF. The CDR3, as DNA: TGCGCCAGCAGTGTCCTCTACACAGATACGCAGTATTTT.

In its sample, this clone was seen once. This chain links TRBV29-1 with TRBJ1-2, with 7 bases matching TRBD1. CDR3 length equals 18 residues. Germline-derived CDR1 and CDR2 are SQVTM and ANQGSEA. Germline trimming cut 0 bases from V and 6 bases from J; bases unmatched to any gene: 19. In nucleotides, the CDR3 is TGCAGCGTTGAAGATCGGGGTAGCCAGGGGGAGCCTGGGGATGGCTACACCTTC. Translation: CSVEDRGSQGEPGDGYTF. The full variable domain, its missing parts supplied by reference TRBV29-1 and TRBJ1-2, is SAVISQKPSRDICQRGTSLTIQCQVDSQVTMMFWYRQQPGQSLTLIATANQGSEATYESGFVIDKFPISRPNLTFSTLTVSNMSPEDSSIYLCSVEDRGSQGEPGDGYTFGSGTRLTVV.

The chain has TRBV20-1 and TRBJ1-2; the D is unclear. Germline CDR1 and CDR2: DFQATT and SNEGSKA (reference sequence). The V and J ends lost 6 bases and 2 bases respectively, with 7 bases between them. CDR3 length: 11 amino acids. CDR3 nucleotide sequence: TGCAGTGCCCACGCCAACTATGGCTACACCTTC. Protein: CSAHANYGYTF.

The chain is built from TRBV7-9 and TRBJ2-1; a possible D gene is TRBD1 (6 bases). Trimming left V 2 bases short and J 7 bases short, with 15 bases between. The CDR3 runs 15 residues. Germline CDR1 reads SEHNR; CDR2 reads FQNEAQ (reference sequence). The CDR3 nucleotides read TGTGCCAGCAGCTTACCTAGGCAGGGGTGGAATGAGCAGTTCTTC. This sequence encodes CASSLPRQGWNEQFF.

This chain uses TRBV27 with TRBJ2-1, with D possibly being TRBD2 (5 bases). The germline V gene encodes CDR1 MNHEY and CDR2 SMNVEV (reference sequence). The ends were cut back, 3 bases at V and 10 bases at J, with 10 bases in the middle. The CDR3 runs to 12 residues. For the CDR3, the DNA is TGTGCCAGCAGTTTCAATGGAGGAGAGCAGTTCTTC. This sequence encodes CASSFNGGEQFF.

The chain uses TRBV4-3 and TRBJ2-3; 13 nucleotides line up with TRBD2. There are 18 residues in the CDR3. The V gene end was trimmed by 0 bases and the J gene end by 6 bases; junction bases not matched to a gene: 9. The germline V gene encodes CDR1 LGHNA and CDR2 YSLEER. The CDR3 bases are TGCGCCAGCAGCCAAGATTTAACGACTAGCGGGAGGCCGGATACGCAGTATTTT. Encoded protein: CASSQDLTTSGRPDTQYF.

The rearrangement uses TRBV4-2 and TRBJ2-1, with a possible D match to TRBD2 (6 bases). CDR3 length equals 16 residues. From germline, CDR1 is LGHNA and CDR2 YNFKEQ. With 0 bases removed from V and 4 bases from J, the gap between germline ends came to 13 bases. The CDR3 nucleotides are TGTGCCAGCAGCCAAGATGAAGTTGGGGGGTACAATGAGCAGTTCTTC. Encoded protein: CASSQDEVGGYNEQFF.

As to this clone: Other DNA sequences in this specimen translate into the identical CDR3. This chain links TRBV28 with TRBJ2-1, with TRBD1 matching over 7 bases. CDR3 length: 15 amino acids. Germline assignment: CDR1 MDHEN and CDR2 SYDVKM. V was clipped by 4 bases and J by 0 bases; unmatched bases: 3. CDR3 residues: CASSSRQGSYNEQFF. CDR3 in DNA: TGTGCCAGCAGTTCCCGACAGGGCTCCTACAATGAGCAGTTCTTC.

V is TRBV7-8 and J is TRBJ2-5; D is unresolved. Germline V lookup: CDR1 SGHVS, CDR2 FQNEAQ. The V end lost 1 base, the J end lost 5 bases, and 8 bases lay between the germline ends. This CDR3 contains 13 residues. Here the CDR3 DNA reads TGTGCCAGCAGCTTAGTCTTAGGGGAGACCCAGTACTTC. Protein: CASSLVLGETQYF.

In the case of this clone: An end of the junction differs from the germline gene, which may be a read error. The chain employs TRBV2 and TRBJ1-1; TRBD1 is a possible D gene (6 bases). This CDR3 spans 14 amino acids. CDR1 is SNHLY, CDR2 FYNNEI, per germline. CDR3 sequence: CASREGQRMTEAFF. The CDR3 DNA follows: TGTGCCAGCAGGGAAGGACAGAGGATGACTGAAGCTTTCTTT.

The chain employs TRBV28 and TRBJ1-5; a possible D gene is TRBD1 (5 bases). Trimming left V 0 bases short and J 7 bases short, with 22 bases between. The CDR3 covers 18 residues. CDR1 and CDR2 (germline): MDHEN, SYDVKM. DNA of the CDR3: TGTGCCAGCAGTTTATGGGGGCTGGTTGGGACCCCCGTACAGCCCCAGCATTTT. Translation gives CASSLWGLVGTPVQPQHF.

This chain uses TRBV19 with TRBJ2-2; 10 nucleotides align to TRBD1. After removal of 3 bases from V and 9 bases from J, the junction contained 19 bases not matched to a gene. Germline CDR1 and CDR2: LNHDA and SQIVND (reference sequence). The CDR3 runs to 19 residues. As DNA, the CDR3 is TGTGCCAGTAGTATGGTCCGGGACAGGGGATTAATATTTCGGCGGGAGCTGTTTTTT. Its translation is CASSMVRDRGLIFRRELFF.

The CDR3 loop reads CAGGSWNEQFF. For the CDR3, the DNA is TGTGCCGGGGGATCGTGGAATGAGCAGTTCTTC. The J gene is TRBJ2-1, the V gene TRBV6-1; either TRBD1 or TRBD2 may supply D (5 bases each). The CDR3 extends over 11 amino acids. Germline V gives CDR1 MNHNS, CDR2 SASEGT. Trimming left V 11 bases short and J 7 bases short, with 12 bases between.

V usage is TRBV16 and J usage is TRBJ2-1; TRBD2 aligns across 9 bases. This CDR3 is 17 amino acids long. Germline V gene sequence: CDR1 KGHSY, CDR2 FQNENV. J was trimmed by 5 bases and V by 2 bases; bases with no gene match: 10. The CDR3 is CASSQGVSSGNNNEQFF. CDR3 in DNA: TGTGCCAGCAGCCAAGGGGTCTCTAGCGGGAACAACAATGAGCAGTTCTTC. Together with reference TRBV16 and TRBJ2-1, the CDR3 gives the full variable domain: GEEVAQTPKHLVRGEGQKAKLYCAPIKGHSYVFWYQQVLKNEFKFLISFQNENVFDETGMPKERFSAKCLPNSPCSLEIQATKLEDSAVYFCASSQGVSSGNNNEQFFGPGTRLTVL.

This chain links TRBV9 with TRBJ1-1, with TRBD1 as a possible D gene (5 bases). This CDR3 comprises 12 residues. From germline, CDR1 is SGDLS and CDR2 YYNGEE. V was cut by 1 base and J by 11 bases, with 12 bases left in between. The CDR3 nucleotides read TGTGCCAGCAGCGTATCCGGGGCGCGCGCTTTCTTT. As protein: CASSVSGARAFF.

The chain joins TRBV5-5 to TRBJ1-3; no reliable D call. The CDR3 is made up of 17 amino acids. Trimming left V 3 bases short and J 0 bases short, with 16 bases between. CDR1 is SGHKS, CDR2 YYEKEE, per germline (reference sequence). For the CDR3, the DNA is TGTGCCAGCAGCTGGCTTTACGGGAGGCACTCTGGAAACACCATATATTTT. It codes for CASSWLYGRHSGNTIYF. The full variable domain, rest sourced from reference TRBV5-5 and TRBJ1-3, is DAGVTQSPTHLIKTRGQQVTLRCSPISGHKSVSWYQQVLGQGPQFIFQYYEKEERGRGNFPDRFSARQFPNYSSELNVNALLLGDSALYLCASSWLYGRHSGNTIYFGEGSWLTVV.